These T cell receptor beta chains were read from a single sample in a study of CD8+ T cells in alopecia areata. Profiled with immunoSEQ multiplex PCR; TCRdb holds only in-frame clones, not every one. The data show approximately 200,000 clones, 55% to 70% seen once. This specimen was CD4+ T cells sorted from blood, taken at week 4, from a patient treated with tofacitinib. These receptors all come from a human donor with alopecia areata. Both conserved end residues are part of each CDR3. Fields, in order: J gene, V gene, clone size, D gene, CDR3 protein, CDR3 DNA. A D gene is named only where the DNA matches it firmly. Not every row has a clone size; where given, it reads once, few, many or a size class.

j_gene: TRBJ2-7
v_gene: TRBV7-2
abundance: -
d_gene: -
CDR3aa: CASSRWQSYEQYF
CDR3nt: TGTGCCAGCAGCAGGTGGCAATCCTACGAGCAGTACTTC

j_gene: TRBJ2-1
v_gene: TRBV7-2
abundance: few
d_gene: -
CDR3aa: CASSLGRHLSSYNEQFF
CDR3nt: TGTGCCAGCAGCTTAGGACGACACTTGAGCTCCTACAATGAGCAGTTCTTC

j_gene: TRBJ2-1
v_gene: TRBV29-1
abundance: -
d_gene: -
CDR3aa: CSVDDNSFNEQFF
CDR3nt: TGCAGCGTTGATGATAACAGTTTCAATGAGCAGTTCTTC

j_gene: TRBJ2-6
v_gene: TRBV7-9
abundance: -
d_gene: TRBD1
CDR3aa: CASSQAPPGQGANVLTF
CDR3nt: TGTGCCAGCAGCCAGGCACCCCCGGGACAGGGAGCCAACGTCCTGACTTTC

j_gene: TRBJ1-2
v_gene: TRBV30
abundance: -
d_gene: TRBD1
CDR3aa: CAWSTGQGANGYTF
CDR3nt: TGTGCCTGGAGCACGGGACAGGGGGCAAATGGCTACACCTTC

j_gene: TRBJ1-1
v_gene: TRBV4-2
abundance: -
d_gene: TRBD1
CDR3aa: CASSQVRQGGGKAMNTEAFF
CDR3nt: TGTGCCAGCAGCCAAGTACGACAGGGCGGAGGAAAAGCCATGAACACTGAAGCTTTCTTT

j_gene: TRBJ2-7
v_gene: TRBV2
abundance: -
d_gene: -
CDR3aa: CASSVWGYEQYF
CDR3nt: TGTGCCAGCAGTGTCTGGGGTTACGAGCAGTACTTC

j_gene: TRBJ2-5
v_gene: TRBV6-6
abundance: -
d_gene: -
CDR3aa: CASSRGLESHF
CDR3nt: TGTGCCAGCAGTCGGGGCTTAGAAAGCCACTTC

j_gene: TRBJ1-1
v_gene: TRBV5-4
abundance: few
d_gene: -
CDR3aa: CASSLPHRDGGTEAFF
CDR3nt: TGTGCCAGCAGCTTACCTCATAGGGATGGTGGGACTGAAGCTTTCTTT

j_gene: TRBJ2-5
v_gene: TRBV7-3
abundance: once
d_gene: -
CDR3aa: CASSLRRSGQETQYF
CDR3nt: TGTGCCAGCAGCTTAAGGAGGTCGGGTCAAGAGACCCAGTACTTC

j_gene: TRBJ1-2
v_gene: TRBV11-2
abundance: -
d_gene: -
CDR3aa: CASSSLNYGYTF
CDR3nt: TGTGCCAGCAGCTCCCTCAACTATGGCTACACCTTC

j_gene: TRBJ2-4
v_gene: TRBV29-1
abundance: -
d_gene: TRBD1
CDR3aa: CSVDGQGNIQYF
CDR3nt: TGCAGCGTTGACGGACAGGGTAACATTCAGTACTTC

j_gene: TRBJ2-1
v_gene: TRBV30
abundance: -
d_gene: -
CDR3aa: CAWTRRRSSYNEQFF
CDR3nt: TGTGCCTGGACCCGCCGGAGGAGCTCCTACAATGAGCAGTTCTTC

j_gene: TRBJ2-3
v_gene: TRBV27
abundance: -
d_gene: -
CDR3aa: CASSSRQSPDTQYF
CDR3nt: TGTGCCAGCAGTAGTCGACAGTCTCCAGATACGCAGTATTTT

j_gene: TRBJ2-5
v_gene: TRBV29-1
abundance: -
d_gene: -
CDR3aa: CSVLLGRAQETQYF
CDR3nt: TGCAGCGTCCTTCTCGGCAGGGCCCAAGAGACCCAGTACTTC

j_gene: TRBJ1-3
v_gene: TRBV15
abundance: -
d_gene: -
CDR3aa: CATADWAQGNTIYF
CDR3nt: TGTGCCACCGCCGACTGGGCACAGGGAAACACCATATATTTT

j_gene: TRBJ1-2
v_gene: TRBV30
abundance: -
d_gene: -
CDR3aa: CAWTGLNYGYTF
CDR3nt: TGTGCCTGGACAGGACTTAACTATGGCTACACCTTC

j_gene: TRBJ2-7
v_gene: TRBV30
abundance: -
d_gene: TRBD1
CDR3aa: CAWSVQGISYEQYF
CDR3nt: TGTGCCTGGAGTGTACAGGGGATTTCGTACGAGCAGTACTTC

j_gene: TRBJ1-1
v_gene: TRBV27
abundance: -
d_gene: -
CDR3aa: CASSSHDRLKAFF
CDR3nt: TGTGCCAGCAGTTCTCATGACAGGCTAAAAGCTTTCTTT

j_gene: TRBJ1-1
v_gene: TRBV7-9
abundance: -
d_gene: -
CDR3aa: CASSLSEKKAFF
CDR3nt: TGTGCCAGCAGCTTATCTGAGAAGAAGGCTTTCTTT

j_gene: TRBJ1-3
v_gene: TRBV2
abundance: -
d_gene: TRBD1
CDR3aa: CASSVRTGAGNTIYF
CDR3nt: TGTGCCAGCAGTGTACGGACAGGGGCTGGAAACACCATATATTTT

j_gene: TRBJ1-2
v_gene: TRBV20-1
abundance: -
d_gene: -
CDR3aa: CSAGPVYGYTF
CDR3nt: TGCAGTGCTGGGCCTGTCTATGGCTACACCTTC